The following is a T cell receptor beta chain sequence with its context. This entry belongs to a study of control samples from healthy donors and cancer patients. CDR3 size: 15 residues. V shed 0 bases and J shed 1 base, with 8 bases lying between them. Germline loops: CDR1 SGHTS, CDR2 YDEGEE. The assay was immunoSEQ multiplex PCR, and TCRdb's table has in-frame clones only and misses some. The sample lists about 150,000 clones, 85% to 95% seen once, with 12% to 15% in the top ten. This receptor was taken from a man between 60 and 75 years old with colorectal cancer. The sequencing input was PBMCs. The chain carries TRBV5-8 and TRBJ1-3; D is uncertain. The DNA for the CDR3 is TGTGCCAGCAGCTTGGGGGAAAGTTCTGGAAACACCATATATTTT. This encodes CASSLGESSGNTIYF.